This is a list of T cell receptor beta chains from one sample in a study of T cell changes during pregnancy in multiple sclerosis. The table came from immunoSEQ multiplex PCR; TCRdb's copy has only in-frame clones and leaves some out. The sample has more than 55,000 clones; about 91% are singletons. The sequences come from peripheral blood, collected after pregnancy. The receptors were sampled from a female donor with multiple sclerosis, enrolled in a pregnancy study. The CDR3 runs from the conserved cysteine through the conserved F or W. Each record gives: D gene, J gene, V gene, clone size, CDR3 protein, CDR3 DNA. The D gene is left open where the match is weak. A clone size is listed for some rows: how often the clone was seen (once, few, many), or a class if it is expanded.

D gene: TRBD1; J gene: TRBJ1-2; V gene: TRBV7-8; clone size: -; CDR3 protein: CASSFSGGIGYTF; CDR3 DNA: TGCGCCAGCAGCTTTTCAGGGGGCATCGGCTACACCTTC
D gene: -; J gene: TRBJ2-4; V gene: TRBV19; clone size: -; CDR3 protein: CASSNVQGDNIQYF; CDR3 DNA: TGTGCCAGTAGTAACGTCCAGGGTGACAACATTCAGTACTTC
D gene: TRBD1; J gene: TRBJ1-6; V gene: TRBV7-8; clone size: once; CDR3 protein: CASSLAPGTGSALHF; CDR3 DNA: TGTGCCAGCAGCTTAGCGCCCGGGACAGGGTCGGCCCTCCACTTT
D gene: -; J gene: TRBJ1-4; V gene: TRBV18; clone size: -; CDR3 protein: CASSLRPQGSSEKLFF; CDR3 DNA: TGTGCCAGCTCACTTAGGCCTCAGGGGAGTAGTGAAAAACTGTTTTTT
D gene: -; J gene: TRBJ1-6; V gene: TRBV28; clone size: -; CDR3 protein: CASRQVYNSPLHF; CDR3 DNA: TGTGCCAGCAGGCAGGTCTATAATTCACCCCTCCACTTT
D gene: TRBD2; J gene: TRBJ2-7; V gene: TRBV28; clone size: -; CDR3 protein: CASSSLAGGSYEQYF; CDR3 DNA: TGTGCCAGCAGTTCACTAGCGGGGGGCTCCTACGAGCAGTACTTC
D gene: -; J gene: TRBJ2-7; V gene: TRBV11-2; clone size: once; CDR3 protein: CASSRTYLMARGPYEQYF; CDR3 DNA: TGTGCCAGCAGCCGTACCTACCTTATGGCCAGAGGGCCCTACGAGCAGTACTTC
D gene: -; J gene: TRBJ1-4; V gene: TRBV6-5; clone size: few; CDR3 protein: CASSSGILEKLFF; CDR3 DNA: TGTGCCAGCAGTTCGGGGATTCTGGAAAAACTGTTTTTT
D gene: -; J gene: TRBJ2-3; V gene: TRBV9; clone size: once; CDR3 protein: CASSANSRTDTQYF; CDR3 DNA: TGTGCCAGCAGCGCTAACAGCCGCACAGATACGCAGTATTTT
D gene: TRBD1; J gene: TRBJ1-1; V gene: TRBV11-1; clone size: -; CDR3 protein: CASSFTGGTEAFF; CDR3 DNA: TGTGCCAGCAGCTTCACAGGGGGAACTGAAGCTTTCTTT
D gene: -; J gene: TRBJ1-2; V gene: TRBV20-1; clone size: -; CDR3 protein: CSAIQYYGYTF; CDR3 DNA: TGCAGTGCTATCCAGTACTATGGCTACACCTTC
D gene: -; J gene: TRBJ1-1; V gene: TRBV11-3; clone size: -; CDR3 protein: CASSPGGGYEAFF; CDR3 DNA: TGTGCCAGCAGCCCTGGGGGCGGTTATGAAGCTTTCTTT
D gene: TRBD1; J gene: TRBJ1-1; V gene: TRBV10-3; clone size: -; CDR3 protein: CAISGTRQGQQEAFF; CDR3 DNA: TGTGCCATCAGTGGAACACGTCAGGGACAGCAAGAAGCTTTCTTT
D gene: -; J gene: TRBJ2-3; V gene: TRBV6-4; clone size: -; CDR3 protein: CASSDAGDTQYF; CDR3 DNA: TGTGCCAGCAGTGATGCAGGCGATACGCAGTATTTT
D gene: -; J gene: TRBJ1-2; V gene: TRBV2; clone size: -; CDR3 protein: CASSERTPGYTF; CDR3 DNA: TGTGCCAGCAGTGAAAGGACACCTGGCTACACCTTC
D gene: TRBD1; J gene: TRBJ1-1; V gene: TRBV18; clone size: -; CDR3 protein: CASSRRQGDRAEAFF; CDR3 DNA: TGTGCCAGCTCACGGAGACAGGGGGATAGGGCTGAAGCTTTCTTT
D gene: -; J gene: TRBJ1-3; V gene: TRBV30; clone size: -; CDR3 protein: CAWSVDGDTGNTIYF; CDR3 DNA: TGTGCCTGGAGTGTAGATGGGGACACTGGAAACACCATATATTTT
D gene: -; J gene: TRBJ1-1; V gene: TRBV7-3; clone size: -; CDR3 protein: CASSRTGGAEAFF; CDR3 DNA: TGTGCCAGCAGCCGAACGGGAGGCGCTGAAGCTTTCTTT
D gene: -; J gene: TRBJ1-2; V gene: TRBV2; clone size: -; CDR3 protein: CASSEALRGTGGYTF; CDR3 DNA: TGTGCCAGCAGTGAAGCGCTTCGGGGGACTGGTGGCTACACCTTC
D gene: -; J gene: TRBJ2-7; V gene: TRBV15; clone size: -; CDR3 protein: CATSRGPEDSYEQYF; CDR3 DNA: TGTGCCACCAGCAGAGGCCCTGAGGACAGCTACGAGCAGTACTTC
D gene: TRBD1; J gene: TRBJ2-3; V gene: TRBV5-5; clone size: -; CDR3 protein: CASSLDRGTDTQYF; CDR3 DNA: TGTGCCAGCAGCTTGGACAGGGGGACAGATACGCAGTATTTT
D gene: -; J gene: TRBJ2-7; V gene: TRBV2; clone size: -; CDR3 protein: CASSSVTGYEQYF; CDR3 DNA: TGTGCCAGCAGTTCCGTCACAGGGTACGAGCAGTACTTC
D gene: TRBD1; J gene: TRBJ1-6; V gene: TRBV5-1; clone size: -; CDR3 protein: CASSLTPTGMNSPLHF; CDR3 DNA: TGCGCCAGCAGCTTGACCCCGACAGGGATGAATTCACCCCTCCACTTT
D gene: TRBD1; J gene: TRBJ1-2; V gene: TRBV19; clone size: -; CDR3 protein: CASSHGTVYGYTF; CDR3 DNA: TGTGCCAGTAGTCATGGGACAGTCTATGGCTACACCTTC
D gene: TRBD1; J gene: TRBJ1-2; V gene: TRBV7-2; clone size: -; CDR3 protein: CASSFARGAYGYTF; CDR3 DNA: TGTGCCAGCAGCTTCGCCAGGGGGGCCTATGGCTACACCTTC
D gene: TRBD1; J gene: TRBJ1-6; V gene: TRBV7-2; clone size: -; CDR3 protein: CASSSRQGNSPLHF; CDR3 DNA: TGTGCCAGCAGCTCAAGACAGGGTAATTCACCCCTCCACTTT
D gene: TRBD1; J gene: TRBJ1-1; V gene: TRBV2; clone size: -; CDR3 protein: CASRVGQAEAFF; CDR3 DNA: TGTGCCAGCCGGGTCGGACAGGCTGAAGCTTTCTTT
D gene: -; J gene: TRBJ2-1; V gene: TRBV7-6; clone size: -; CDR3 protein: CASSVITGTPFRNEQFF; CDR3 DNA: TGTGCCAGCAGCGTTATAACCGGGACTCCGTTTCGGAATGAGCAGTTCTTC
D gene: -; J gene: TRBJ2-7; V gene: TRBV9; clone size: -; CDR3 protein: CASSVEQDPYEQYF; CDR3 DNA: TGTGCCAGCAGCGTAGAACAGGACCCCTACGAGCAGTACTTC
D gene: -; J gene: TRBJ2-5; V gene: TRBV10-1; clone size: -; CDR3 protein: CASSEEGGPWETQYF; CDR3 DNA: TGCGCCAGCAGTGAGGAGGGGGGGCCCTGGGAGACCCAGTACTTC
D gene: -; J gene: TRBJ1-4; V gene: TRBV13; clone size: -; CDR3 protein: CASRQSGQWGEKLFF; CDR3 DNA: TGTGCCAGCAGACAAAGCGGACAGTGGGGTGAAAAACTGTTTTTT
D gene: TRBD1; J gene: TRBJ1-2; V gene: TRBV5-4; clone size: -; CDR3 protein: CASSHSPGQGTF; CDR3 DNA: TGTGCCAGCAGCCACAGTCCGGGACAGGGTACATTC
D gene: -; J gene: TRBJ1-6; V gene: TRBV4-3; clone size: -; CDR3 protein: CASSQEPGTGNSPLHF; CDR3 DNA: TGCGCCAGCAGCCAAGAGCCAGGTACGGGGAATTCACCCCTCCACTTT
D gene: TRBD2; J gene: TRBJ2-7; V gene: TRBV7-3; clone size: once; CDR3 protein: CASSYGPAGEYEQYF; CDR3 DNA: TGTGCCAGCAGCTACGGACCAGCGGGGGAATACGAGCAGTACTTC
D gene: TRBD1; J gene: TRBJ1-3; V gene: TRBV5-1; clone size: -; CDR3 protein: CASSLGPTGVLAGNTIYF; CDR3 DNA: TGCGCCAGCAGCTTGGGCCCGACAGGGGTTTTGGCTGGAAACACCATATATTTT
D gene: TRBD2; J gene: TRBJ2-5; V gene: TRBV7-3; clone size: -; CDR3 protein: CASGLAGAETQYF; CDR3 DNA: TGTGCCAGCGGACTAGCGGGGGCAGAGACCCAGTACTTC
D gene: -; J gene: TRBJ2-2; V gene: TRBV2; clone size: medium-sized; CDR3 protein: CASQGTGELFF; CDR3 DNA: TGTGCCAGCCAGGGGACCGGGGAGCTGTTTTTT
D gene: -; J gene: TRBJ2-3; V gene: TRBV5-1; clone size: -; CDR3 protein: CASSLGTGLFGTDTQYF; CDR3 DNA: TGCGCCAGCAGCTTGGGAACAGGGTTGTTTGGAACAGATACGCAGTATTTT
D gene: TRBD2; J gene: TRBJ2-1; V gene: TRBV5-1; clone size: once; CDR3 protein: CASSLLAGGEYNEQFF; CDR3 DNA: TGCGCCAGCAGCTTGCTGGCGGGGGGAGAATACAATGAGCAGTTCTTC
D gene: TRBD2; J gene: TRBJ2-1; V gene: TRBV4-1; clone size: -; CDR3 protein: CASSQGLAGGPIQNEQFF; CDR3 DNA: TGCGCCAGCAGCCAAGGGCTAGCGGGGGGGCCCATCCAGAATGAGCAGTTCTTC
D gene: -; J gene: TRBJ1-1; V gene: TRBV19; clone size: -; CDR3 protein: CASSTQGVWTEAFF; CDR3 DNA: TGTGCCAGTAGTACACAGGGCGTTTGGACTGAAGCTTTCTTT
D gene: -; J gene: TRBJ2-7; V gene: TRBV9; clone size: -; CDR3 protein: CASSAHAGEQYF; CDR3 DNA: TGTGCCAGCAGCGCCCACGCCGGCGAGCAGTACTTC
D gene: TRBD2; J gene: TRBJ2-1; V gene: TRBV7-9; clone size: -; CDR3 protein: CASSLGATSGGRGEQFF; CDR3 DNA: TGTGCCAGCAGCTTGGGAGCGACTAGCGGGGGGCGAGGAGAGCAGTTCTTC
D gene: -; J gene: TRBJ1-5; V gene: TRBV28; clone size: -; CDR3 protein: CASTPGGAGQPQHF; CDR3 DNA: TGTGCCAGCACCCCGGGGGGGGCTGGTCAGCCCCAGCATTTT
D gene: -; J gene: TRBJ1-1; V gene: TRBV4-3; clone size: once; CDR3 protein: CASSRLMSGNTEAFF; CDR3 DNA: TGCGCCAGCAGCCGCCTTATGTCAGGAAACACTGAAGCTTTCTTT
D gene: TRBD2; J gene: TRBJ2-1; V gene: TRBV5-1; clone size: -; CDR3 protein: CASSLITSGGGEQFF; CDR3 DNA: TGCGCCAGCAGCTTGATCACTAGCGGGGGGGGTGAGCAGTTCTTC
D gene: -; J gene: TRBJ1-5; V gene: TRBV7-2; clone size: few; CDR3 protein: CASTPNAGQPQHF; CDR3 DNA: TGTGCCAGCACCCCGAATGCGGGCCAGCCCCAGCATTTT
D gene: -; J gene: TRBJ2-1; V gene: TRBV10-1; clone size: -; CDR3 protein: CASSTVQCFF; CDR3 DNA: TGCGCCAGCAGTACCGTCCAGTGCTTCTTC
D gene: TRBD1; J gene: TRBJ1-1; V gene: TRBV28; clone size: -; CDR3 protein: CASSKGQGRTEAFF; CDR3 DNA: TGTGCCAGCAGTAAGGGACAGGGAAGGACTGAAGCTTTCTTT
D gene: -; J gene: TRBJ1-2; V gene: TRBV5-1; clone size: -; CDR3 protein: CASSLGGGAGGYTF; CDR3 DNA: TGCGCCAGCAGCTTGGGTGGCGGCGCGGGTGGCTACACCTTC
D gene: TRBD1; J gene: TRBJ2-3; V gene: TRBV5-8; clone size: -; CDR3 protein: CASSSGTGEDTQYF; CDR3 DNA: TGTGCCAGCAGCTCGGGGACAGGGGAGGATACGCAGTATTTT
D gene: TRBD1; J gene: TRBJ1-2; V gene: TRBV4-3; clone size: -; CDR3 protein: CASSQLPSYRGHGYTF; CDR3 DNA: TGCGCCAGCAGCCAACTTCCAAGCTACAGGGGCCATGGCTACACCTTC
D gene: -; J gene: TRBJ1-4; V gene: TRBV5-6; clone size: once; CDR3 protein: CASSPQGGPPEKLFF; CDR3 DNA: TGTGCCAGCAGCCCCCAGGGAGGGCCTCCTGAAAAACTGTTTTTT
D gene: TRBD2; J gene: TRBJ2-5; V gene: TRBV2; clone size: -; CDR3 protein: CASSAIAGQETQYF; CDR3 DNA: TGTGCCAGCAGCGCAATAGCGGGGCAAGAGACCCAGTACTTC
D gene: TRBD1; J gene: TRBJ1-2; V gene: TRBV19; clone size: -; CDR3 protein: CASRGVGQGASVYGYTF; CDR3 DNA: TGTGCCAGTAGGGGGGTGGGACAGGGGGCGTCTGTCTATGGCTACACCTTC